The 21 T cell receptor beta chains given below trace back to one sample, sequenced in a study of T cells in tuberculosis. As for time point: new active TB diagnosis, blood taken before or within 7 days of starting treatment. Method: immunoSEQ multiplex PCR; TCRdb's copy keeps in-frame clones and lacks some. This sample yields about 22,000 clones, of which over 75% are seen a single time; 15% belongs to the top ten. The material was PBMCs, obtained at tuberculosis diagnosis. The origin of the receptors is an adult with tuberculosis.

The chain has TRBV7-9 and TRBJ1-4; 8 nucleotides match TRBD1. The CDR3 has 13 residues. V was clipped by 4 bases and J by 10 bases; unmatched bases: 5. CDR1 is SEHNR, CDR2 FQNEAQ, per germline (reference sequence). The CDR3 bases are TGTGCCAGCAGCTCCGGGACAGGAGGAAAACTGTTTTTT. Encoded protein: CASSSGTGGKLFF. Together with reference TRBV7-9 and TRBJ1-4, the CDR3 gives the full variable domain: DTGVSQNPRHKITKRGQNVTFRCDPISEHNRLYWYRQTLGQGPEFLTYFQNEAQLEKSRLLSDRFSAERPKGSFSTLEIQRTEQGDSAMYLCASSSGTGGKLFFGSGTQLSVL.

The chain uses TRBV29-1 and TRBJ2-7; TRBD1 agrees at 10 bases. The CDR3 spans 14 residues. The germline V gene encodes CDR1 SQVTM and CDR2 ANQGSEA. Unmatched junction bases numbered 10, after V lost 6 bases and J lost 5 bases. The CDR3 sequence is CSVTLRDRGHEQYF. The CDR3 bases are TGCAGCGTCACCCTTAGGGACAGGGGCCACGAGCAGTACTTC.

This clone came up a few times. This sequence joins TRBV9 and TRBJ1-3; TRBD1 is a possible D gene (5 bases). This CDR3 is 16 amino acids long. Germline CDR1 SGDLS, CDR2 YYNGEE. Trimming took off 4 bases at V and 4 bases at J, with 18 bases between the two ends. This chain's CDR3 is CASSLQAGRKGNTIYF. The CDR3 bases are TGTGCCAGCAGCTTACAAGCGGGACGAAAGGGAAACACCATATATTTT.

The chain uses TRBV5-4 and TRBJ1-5; no definite D call. The length of the CDR3 is 12 residues. V was pared by 2 bases and J by 4 bases, with 4 bases between. The germline V gene has CDR1 SGHNT and CDR2 YYREEE (reference sequence). The CDR3 region has the DNA TGTGCCAGCAGCTTAGAGAATCAGCCCCAGCATTTT. This codes for CASSLENQPQHF.

This chain connects TRBV6-5 to TRBJ1-2, with 8 nucleotides matching TRBD1. With V trimmed by 4 bases and J by 13 bases, 8 bases remained unmatched. The CDR3 is 12 residues long. The germline gives CDR1 MNHEY, CDR2 SVGAGI. CDR3 bases: TGTGCCAGCAGTTTCGGACAGGGAGAATCCACCTTC. Residues: CASSFGQGESTF.

V gene TRBV28 combines with J gene TRBJ1-2; TRBD1 matches at 9 bases. In germline, CDR1 is MDHEN, CDR2 SYDVKM. V shed 4 bases, J shed 8 bases, and the junction held 5 bases outside the gene matches. The CDR3 has 13 amino acids. The CDR3: CASSSGQGDGYTF. Written as DNA, the CDR3 is TGTGCCAGCAGTTCGGGACAGGGAGACGGCTACACCTTC.

This chain uses TRBV7-8 with TRBJ2-5, with D possibly being TRBD1 (6 bases). CDR1 is SGHVS, CDR2 FQNEAQ, per germline. The CDR3 extends over 16 amino acids. V lost 8 bases to trimming and J lost 7 bases, with 26 bases between them. CDR3 in DNA: TGTGCCAGCCGGCAAGGACAGCCTCGGTTACAATGGACCCAGTACTTC. Its translation is CASRQGQPRLQWTQYF.

The count of this clone is one. The rearrangement links TRBV5-1 to TRBJ2-7; 8 bases match TRBD1. CDR1 is SGHRS, CDR2 YFSETQ, per germline. CDR3 size: 15 residues. J lost 3 bases, V lost 3 bases, and 8 bases had no gene match. The CDR3 reads CASSSYRGLNYEQYF. The CDR3 DNA is TGCGCCAGCAGCTCCTACAGGGGGTTGAACTACGAGCAGTACTTC.

This chain connects TRBV19 to TRBJ1-5, with 11 bases matching TRBD1. Per germline, CDR1 LNHDA and CDR2 SQIVND (reference sequence). The CDR3 is made up of 16 amino acids. Losses at the gene ends were 5 bases for V and 7 bases for J; bases not matched to a gene: 10. The CDR3 is CASSPSGTGGRQPQHF. CDR3 bases: TGTGCCAGTAGTCCGTCGGGGACAGGGGGGCGGCAGCCCCAGCATTTT.

V usage is TRBV5-6 and J usage is TRBJ2-4; a possible D gene is TRBD1 (6 bases). The length of the CDR3 is 14 residues. V was shortened by 1 base and J by 7 bases, with 12 bases between the two germline ends. Germline V gives CDR1 SGHDT, CDR2 YYEEEE. The CDR3 region is CASSLQGSGNIQYF. The CDR3 region has the DNA TGTGCCAGCAGCTTGCAGGGGTCGGGGAACATTCAGTACTTC.

The rearrangement links TRBV9 to TRBJ1-2; 9 bases align to TRBD1. The V gene's germline CDR1 is SGDLS and CDR2 YYNGEE. The CDR3 sequence is 14 residues long. Trimming at V came to 2 bases and at J to 5 bases, leaving 4 bases not matched to a gene. The CDR3, as DNA: TGTGCCAGCAGCGTGCCGGGACAGGGTTATGGCTACACCTTC. It yields the protein CASSVPGQGYGYTF.

The J gene is TRBJ2-7, the V gene TRBV5-4; 10 bases map to TRBD2. Germline loops: CDR1 SGHNT, CDR2 YYREEE (reference sequence). This CDR3 region has 12 residues. Trimming removed 5 bases from V and 7 bases from J; junction bases left unmatched: 3. The CDR3: CASRGLAREQYF. DNA for the CDR3: TGTGCCAGCAGGGGACTAGCGCGGGAGCAGTACTTC.

V is TRBV15 and J is TRBJ1-6; D gene unclear. The V and J ends lost 1 base and 4 bases respectively, with 11 bases between them. The CDR3 spans 16 residues. From germline, CDR1 is LNHNV and CDR2 YYDKDF (reference sequence). The CDR3 protein is CATSRGSDGYNSPLHF. The CDR3 bases are TGTGCCACCAGCAGAGGCAGCGATGGTTATAATTCACCCCTCCACTTT.

The chain joins TRBV7-9 to TRBJ2-3; D gene unclear. Germline loops: CDR1 SEHNR, CDR2 FQNEAQ (reference sequence). With 3 bases removed from V and 4 bases from J, the gap between germline ends came to 14 bases. This CDR3 region has 15 residues. The CDR3 region is CASSLSPFRADTQYF. In DNA form, the CDR3 reads TGTGCCAGCAGCTTGTCGCCCTTTCGGGCAGATACGCAGTATTTT.

The chain couples TRBV19 to TRBJ2-1, with 12 bases lining up with TRBD2. This CDR3 region has 18 residues. The V gene's germline CDR1 is LNHDA and CDR2 SQIVND (reference sequence). Trimming at V came to 5 bases and at J to 8 bases, leaving 16 bases not matched to a gene. This chain's CDR3 is CASSVTPAASGGAYEQFF. CDR3 coding DNA: TGTGCCAGTAGTGTGACCCCGGCCGCTAGCGGGGGGGCGTATGAGCAGTTCTTC.

The CDR3 DNA reads TGCGCCAGCAGCACCCAGGACAGATATTATGGCTACACCTTC. Amino acid sequence: CASSTQDRYYGYTF. The chain recombines TRBV5-1 with TRBJ1-2; perhaps TRBD1 as D (6 bases). Germline values: CDR1 SGHRS, CDR2 YFSETQ. The CDR3 consists of 14 residues. Trimming shortened V by 4 bases and J by 5 bases, and 15 bases separated the two germline ends.

The V call is TRBV20-1, the J call TRBJ2-5; no clear D. Trimming left V 6 bases short and J 3 bases short, with 8 bases between. Looked up from germline, CDR1 is DFQATT and CDR2 is SNEGSKA (reference sequence). This CDR3 has 11 residues. The CDR3 nucleotides read TGCAGTGCCGATCCGGAAGAGACCCAGTACTTC. Protein product: CSADPEETQYF.

The V gene is TRBV19, the J gene TRBJ1-2; D gene ambiguous. The CDR3 runs 15 residues. V was clipped by 0 bases and J by 4 bases, with 12 bases between them. Germline V lookup: CDR1 LNHDA, CDR2 SQIVND (reference sequence). Here the CDR3 reads CASSIEAGEGYGYTF. The CDR3 DNA follows: TGTGCCAGTAGTATAGAGGCAGGTGAAGGCTATGGCTACACCTTC.

The chain links TRBV5-1 to TRBJ2-1, with TRBD2 matching 8 bases. Unmatched junction bases numbered 11, after V lost 4 bases and J lost 14 bases. CDR1 SGHRS and CDR2 YFSETQ come from the germline V gene. The CDR3 loop spans 13 amino acids. The CDR3 loop reads CASSVVTGTREFF. For the CDR3, the DNA is TGCGCCAGCAGCGTAGTGACCGGGACTAGAGAGTTCTTC.

This clone was recorded once. This probably arose from a read error, given a far larger clone one base away. This sequence joins TRBV5-4 and TRBJ1-1; D unclear. The ends were cut back, 4 bases at V and 6 bases at J, with 13 bases in the middle. The length of the CDR3 is 13 residues. Germline values: CDR1 SGHNT, CDR2 YYREEE (reference sequence). The CDR3 is CASSPGKRAEAFF. CDR3 DNA sequence: TGTGCCAGCAGCCCTGGGAAGAGGGCTGAAGCTTTCTTT.

The chain joins TRBV19 to TRBJ1-3, with TRBD1 as a possible D gene (5 bases). The CDR3 runs to 15 residues. Germline loops: CDR1 LNHDA, CDR2 SQIVND (reference sequence). Trimming took off 3 bases at V and 0 bases at J, with 9 bases between the two ends. DNA for the CDR3: TGTGCCAGTAGTATGGGGGGATCCTCTGGAAACACCATATATTTT. Translating gives CASSMGGSSGNTIYF.